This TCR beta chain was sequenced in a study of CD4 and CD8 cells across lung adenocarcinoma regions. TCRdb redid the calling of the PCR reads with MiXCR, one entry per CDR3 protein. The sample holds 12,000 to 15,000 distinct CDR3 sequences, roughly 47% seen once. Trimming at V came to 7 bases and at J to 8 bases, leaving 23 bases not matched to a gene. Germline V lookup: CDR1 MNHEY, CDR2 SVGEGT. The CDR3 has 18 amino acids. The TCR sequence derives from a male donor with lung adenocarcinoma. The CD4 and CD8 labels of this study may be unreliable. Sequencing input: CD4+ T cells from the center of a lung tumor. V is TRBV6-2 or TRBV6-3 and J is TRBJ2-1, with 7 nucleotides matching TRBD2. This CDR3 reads CASNDYGGLAAARDEQFF. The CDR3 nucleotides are TGTGCCAGCAATGATTATGGTGGGCTAGCGGCCGCCCGGGATGAGCAGTTCTTC.